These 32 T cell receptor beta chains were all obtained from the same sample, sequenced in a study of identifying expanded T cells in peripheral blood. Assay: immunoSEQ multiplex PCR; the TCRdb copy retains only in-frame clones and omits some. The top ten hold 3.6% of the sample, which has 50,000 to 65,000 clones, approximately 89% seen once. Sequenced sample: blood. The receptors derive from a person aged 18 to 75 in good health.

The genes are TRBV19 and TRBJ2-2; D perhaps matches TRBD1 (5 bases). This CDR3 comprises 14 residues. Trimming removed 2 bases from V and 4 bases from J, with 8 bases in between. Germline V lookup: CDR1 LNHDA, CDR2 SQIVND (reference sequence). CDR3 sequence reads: CASSIQGFTGELFF. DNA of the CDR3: TGTGCCAGTAGTATACAGGGCTTCACCGGGGAGCTGTTTTTT.

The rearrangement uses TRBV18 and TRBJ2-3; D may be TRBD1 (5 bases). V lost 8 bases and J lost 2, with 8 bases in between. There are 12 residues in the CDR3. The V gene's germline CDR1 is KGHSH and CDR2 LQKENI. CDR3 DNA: TGTGCCAGCGCACAGGCCACAGATACGCAGTATTTT. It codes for CASAQATDTQYF.

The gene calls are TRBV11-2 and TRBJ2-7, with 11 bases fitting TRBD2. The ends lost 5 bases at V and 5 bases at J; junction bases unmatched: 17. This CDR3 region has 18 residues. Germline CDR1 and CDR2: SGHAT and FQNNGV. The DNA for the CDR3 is TGTGCCAGCAGCCTTAGACCTTTAGCGGGAGGGCAAAGAGACGAGCAGTACTTC. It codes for CASSLRPLAGGQRDEQYF.

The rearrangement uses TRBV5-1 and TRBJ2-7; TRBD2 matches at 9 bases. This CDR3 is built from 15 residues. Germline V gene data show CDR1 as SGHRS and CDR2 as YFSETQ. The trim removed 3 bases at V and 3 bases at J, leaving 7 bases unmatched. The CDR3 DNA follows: TGCGCCAGCAGCTCCTCAAGCGGGGGGCTCTACGAGCAGTACTTC. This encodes CASSSSSGGLYEQYF.

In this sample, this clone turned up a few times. The CDR3 is CASSGGLAGYYNEQFF. CDR3 in DNA: TGCGCCAGCAGCGGGGGACTAGCGGGGTACTACAATGAGCAGTTCTTC. V and J are TRBV5-1 and TRBJ2-1; 13 nucleotides agree with TRBD2. Germline assignment: CDR1 SGHRS and CDR2 YFSETQ. The CDR3 is 16 residues long. V shed 4 bases and J 3 bases; nucleotides not matched to a gene: 4. The full variable domain, completed using reference TRBV5-1 and TRBJ2-1, is KAGVTQTPRYLIKTRGQQVTLSCSPISGHRSVSWYQQTPGQGLQFLFEYFSETQRNKGNFPGRFSGRQFSNSRSEMNVSTLELGDSALYLCASSGGLAGYYNEQFFGPGTRLTVL.

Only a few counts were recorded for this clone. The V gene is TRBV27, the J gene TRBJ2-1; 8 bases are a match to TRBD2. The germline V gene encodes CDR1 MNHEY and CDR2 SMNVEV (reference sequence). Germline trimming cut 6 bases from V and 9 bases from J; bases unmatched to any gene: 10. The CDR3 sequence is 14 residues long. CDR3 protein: CASSIAGRPTEQFF. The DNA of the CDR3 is TGTGCCAGCAGCATAGCGGGACGCCCAACTGAGCAGTTCTTC.

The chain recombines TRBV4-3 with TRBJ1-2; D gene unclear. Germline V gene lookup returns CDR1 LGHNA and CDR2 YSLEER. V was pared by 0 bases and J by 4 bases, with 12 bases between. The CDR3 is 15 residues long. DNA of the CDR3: TGCGCCAGCAGCCAAGAAGCCAAGGGTGCCTATGGCTACACCTTC. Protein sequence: CASSQEAKGAYGYTF.

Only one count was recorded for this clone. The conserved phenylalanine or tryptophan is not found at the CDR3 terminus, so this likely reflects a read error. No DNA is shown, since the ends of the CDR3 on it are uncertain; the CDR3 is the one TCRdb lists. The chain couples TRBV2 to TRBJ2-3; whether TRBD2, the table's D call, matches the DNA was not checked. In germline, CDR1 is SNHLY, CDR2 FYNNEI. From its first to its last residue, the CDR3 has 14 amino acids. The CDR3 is CASRPGTSGSPYSI.

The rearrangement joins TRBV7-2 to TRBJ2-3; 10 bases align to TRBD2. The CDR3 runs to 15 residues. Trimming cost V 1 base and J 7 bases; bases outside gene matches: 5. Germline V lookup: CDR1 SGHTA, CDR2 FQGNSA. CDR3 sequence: CASSLEASGRYTQYF. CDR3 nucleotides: TGTGCCAGCAGCTTAGAGGCTAGCGGGAGATATACGCAGTATTTT.

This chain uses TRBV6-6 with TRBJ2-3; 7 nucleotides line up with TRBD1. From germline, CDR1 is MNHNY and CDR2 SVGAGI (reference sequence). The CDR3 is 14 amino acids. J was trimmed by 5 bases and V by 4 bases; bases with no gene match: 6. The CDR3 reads CASSSRQGKDTQYF. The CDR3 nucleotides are TGTGCCAGCAGTTCCAGACAGGGTAAAGATACGCAGTATTTT.

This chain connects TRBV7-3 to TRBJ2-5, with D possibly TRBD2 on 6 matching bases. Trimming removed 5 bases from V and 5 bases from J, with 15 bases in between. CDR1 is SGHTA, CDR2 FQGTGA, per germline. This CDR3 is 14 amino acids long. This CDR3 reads CASSAGLGGETQYF. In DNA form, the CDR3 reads TGTGCCAGCAGCGCCGGGCTAGGAGGGGAGACCCAGTACTTC.

The CDR3 spells CASSLAGGTQYF. CDR3 nucleotides: TGTGCCAGCAGCTTAGCGGGAGGTACGCAGTATTTT. The chain uses TRBV5-6 and TRBJ2-3; 9 nucleotides agree with TRBD2. CDR1 and CDR2 from the germline V gene are SGHDT and YYEEEE. The ends lost 2 bases at V and 8 bases at J; junction bases unmatched: 0. The CDR3 is 12 amino acids. Looking up the rest from reference TRBV5-6 and TRBJ2-3 gives the full variable domain: DAGVTQSPTHLIKTRGQQVTLRCSPKSGHDTVSWYQQALGQGPQFIFQYYEEEERQRGNFPDRFSGHQFPNYSSELNVNALLLGDSALYLCASSLAGGTQYFGPGTRLTVL.

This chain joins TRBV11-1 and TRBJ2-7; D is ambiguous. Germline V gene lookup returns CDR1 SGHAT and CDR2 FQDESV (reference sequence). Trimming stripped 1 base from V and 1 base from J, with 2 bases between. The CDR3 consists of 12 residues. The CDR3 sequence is CASSLVSYEQYF. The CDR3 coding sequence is TGTGCCAGCAGCTTAGTGTCCTACGAGCAGTACTTC.

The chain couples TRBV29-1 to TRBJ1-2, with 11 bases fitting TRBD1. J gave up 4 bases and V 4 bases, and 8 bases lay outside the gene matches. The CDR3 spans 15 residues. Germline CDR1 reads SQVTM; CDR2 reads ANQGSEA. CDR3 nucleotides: TGCAGCGTTGCGATGCCGGGACAGGGGGTCTATGGCTACACCTTC. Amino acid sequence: CSVAMPGQGVYGYTF. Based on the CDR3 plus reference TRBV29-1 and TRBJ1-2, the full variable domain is SAVISQKPSRDICQRGTSLTIQCQVDSQVTMMFWYRQQPGQSLTLIATANQGSEATYESGFVIDKFPISRPNLTFSTLTVSNMSPEDSSIYLCSVAMPGQGVYGYTFGSGTRLTVV.

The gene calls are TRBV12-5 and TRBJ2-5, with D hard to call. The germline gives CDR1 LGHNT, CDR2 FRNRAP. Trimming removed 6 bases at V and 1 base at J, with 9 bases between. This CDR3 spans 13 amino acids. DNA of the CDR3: TGTGCTAGTGGCTCCGGCAGCCAAGAGACCCAGTACTTC. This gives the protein CASGSGSQETQYF. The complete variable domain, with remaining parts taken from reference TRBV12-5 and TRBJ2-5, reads DARVTQTPRHKVTEMGQEVTMRCQPILGHNTVFWYRQTMMQGLELLAYFRNRAPLDDSGMPKDRFSAEMPDATLATLKIQPSEPRDSAVYFCASGSGSQETQYFGPGTRLLVL.

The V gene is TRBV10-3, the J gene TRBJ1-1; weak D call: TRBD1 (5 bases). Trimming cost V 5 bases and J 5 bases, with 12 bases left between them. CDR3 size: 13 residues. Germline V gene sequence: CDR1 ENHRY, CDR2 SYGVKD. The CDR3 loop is CAISSGSLTEAFF. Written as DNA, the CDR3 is TGTGCCATCAGTTCAGGGAGTTTAACTGAAGCTTTCTTT.

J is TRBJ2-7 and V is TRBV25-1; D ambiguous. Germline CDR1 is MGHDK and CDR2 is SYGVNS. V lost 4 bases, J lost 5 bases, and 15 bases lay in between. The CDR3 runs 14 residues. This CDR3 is CASSAAEWIDEQYF. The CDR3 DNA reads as TGTGCCAGCAGTGCCGCAGAGTGGATCGACGAGCAGTACTTC.

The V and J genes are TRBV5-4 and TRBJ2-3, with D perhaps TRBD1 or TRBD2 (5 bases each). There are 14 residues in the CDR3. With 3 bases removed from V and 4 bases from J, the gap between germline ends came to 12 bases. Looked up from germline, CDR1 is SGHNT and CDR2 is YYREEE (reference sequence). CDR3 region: CASSSGTSADTQYF. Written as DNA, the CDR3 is TGTGCCAGCAGCTCGGGGACGTCCGCAGATACGCAGTATTTT.

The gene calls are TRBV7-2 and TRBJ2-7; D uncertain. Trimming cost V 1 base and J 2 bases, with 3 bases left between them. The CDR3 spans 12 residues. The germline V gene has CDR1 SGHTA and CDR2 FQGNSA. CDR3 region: CASSLGAYEQYF. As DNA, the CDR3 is TGTGCCAGCAGCTTAGGGGCCTACGAGCAGTACTTC.

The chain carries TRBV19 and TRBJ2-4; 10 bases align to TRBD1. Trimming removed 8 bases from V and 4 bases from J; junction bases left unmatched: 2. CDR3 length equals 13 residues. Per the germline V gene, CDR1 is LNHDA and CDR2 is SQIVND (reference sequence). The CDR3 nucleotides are TGTGCCAGTGGGACAGGGGATAAAAACATTCAGTACTTC. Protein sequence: CASGTGDKNIQYF.

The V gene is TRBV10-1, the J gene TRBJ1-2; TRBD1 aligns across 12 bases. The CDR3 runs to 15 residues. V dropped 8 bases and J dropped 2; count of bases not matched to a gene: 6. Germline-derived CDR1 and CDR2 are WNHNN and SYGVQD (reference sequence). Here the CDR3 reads CASEGQGAPNYGYTF. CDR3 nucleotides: TGCGCCAGCGAGGGACAGGGGGCGCCGAACTATGGCTACACCTTC.

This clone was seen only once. The chain's CDR3 is CASSLSRGFADRGTGELFF. The CDR3, as DNA: TGTGCCAGCAGTTTGTCTCGGGGCTTTGCGGACAGGGGAACCGGGGAGCTGTTTTTT. The V call is TRBV27, the J call TRBJ2-2, with 9 nucleotides matching TRBD1. The CDR3 length is 19 residues. Germline trimming cut 3 bases from V and 5 bases from J; bases unmatched to any gene: 16. Germline CDR1 is MNHEY and CDR2 is SMNVEV (reference sequence).

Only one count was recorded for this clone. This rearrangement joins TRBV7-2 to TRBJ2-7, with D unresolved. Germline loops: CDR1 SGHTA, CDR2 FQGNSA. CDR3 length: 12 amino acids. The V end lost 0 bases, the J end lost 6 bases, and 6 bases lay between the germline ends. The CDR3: CASSLATLEQYF. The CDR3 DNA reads TGTGCCAGCAGCTTAGCGACGCTCGAGCAGTACTTC.

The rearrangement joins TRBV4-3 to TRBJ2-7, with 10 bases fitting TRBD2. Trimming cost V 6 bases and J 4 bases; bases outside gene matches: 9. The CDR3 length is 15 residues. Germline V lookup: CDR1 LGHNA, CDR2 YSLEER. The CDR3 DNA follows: TGCGCCAGCAGAAAATATCTAGCGGGAGAGTACGAGCAGTACTTC. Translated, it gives CASRKYLAGEYEQYF.

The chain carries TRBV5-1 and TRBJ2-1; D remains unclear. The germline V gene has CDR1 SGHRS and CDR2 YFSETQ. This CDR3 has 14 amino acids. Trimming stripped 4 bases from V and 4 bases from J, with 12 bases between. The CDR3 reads CASSPWTNYNEQFF. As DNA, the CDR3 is TGCGCCAGCAGCCCTTGGACCAATTACAATGAGCAGTTCTTC.

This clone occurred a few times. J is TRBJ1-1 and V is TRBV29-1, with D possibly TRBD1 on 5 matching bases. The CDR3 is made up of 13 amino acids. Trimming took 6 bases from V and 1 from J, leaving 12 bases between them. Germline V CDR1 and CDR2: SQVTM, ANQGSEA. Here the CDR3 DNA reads TGCAGCGTGCAGGGCCACCCGAACACTGAAGCTTTCTTT. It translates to CSVQGHPNTEAFF.

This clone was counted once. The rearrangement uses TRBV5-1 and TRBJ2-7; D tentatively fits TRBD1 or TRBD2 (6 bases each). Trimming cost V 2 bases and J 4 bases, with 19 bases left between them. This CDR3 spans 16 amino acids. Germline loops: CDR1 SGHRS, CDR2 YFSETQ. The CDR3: CASSFEVDGGRYEQYF. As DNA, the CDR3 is TGCGCCAGCAGCTTCGAAGTAGACGGGGGCCGATACGAGCAGTACTTC.

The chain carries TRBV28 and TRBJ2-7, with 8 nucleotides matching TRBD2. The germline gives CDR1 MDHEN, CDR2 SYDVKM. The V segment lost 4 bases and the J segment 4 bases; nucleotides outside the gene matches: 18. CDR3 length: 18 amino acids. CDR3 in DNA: TGTGCCAGCAGTTCGGGGGGGTGGACGACCACCTCGGGATACGAGCAGTACTTC. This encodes CASSSGGWTTTSGYEQYF.

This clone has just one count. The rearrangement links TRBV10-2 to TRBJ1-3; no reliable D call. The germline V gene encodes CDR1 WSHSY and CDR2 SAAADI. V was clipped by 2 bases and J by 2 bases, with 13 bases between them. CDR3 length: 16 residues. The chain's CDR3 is CASSETQSITGNTIYF. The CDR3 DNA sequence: TGCGCCAGCAGTGAGACCCAGAGCATTACTGGAAACACCATATATTTT.

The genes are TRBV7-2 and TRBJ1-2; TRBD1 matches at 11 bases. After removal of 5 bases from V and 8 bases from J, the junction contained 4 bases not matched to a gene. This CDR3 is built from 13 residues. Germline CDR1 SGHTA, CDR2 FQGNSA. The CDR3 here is CASSPDRGLGYTF. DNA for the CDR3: TGTGCCAGCAGCCCGGACAGGGGGCTAGGCTACACCTTC.

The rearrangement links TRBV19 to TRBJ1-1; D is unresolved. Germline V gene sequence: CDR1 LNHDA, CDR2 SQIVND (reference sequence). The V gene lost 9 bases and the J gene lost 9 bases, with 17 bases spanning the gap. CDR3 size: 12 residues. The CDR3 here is CASYTRDQQAFF. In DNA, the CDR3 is TGTGCCAGCTATACCCGGGATCAACAAGCTTTCTTT.

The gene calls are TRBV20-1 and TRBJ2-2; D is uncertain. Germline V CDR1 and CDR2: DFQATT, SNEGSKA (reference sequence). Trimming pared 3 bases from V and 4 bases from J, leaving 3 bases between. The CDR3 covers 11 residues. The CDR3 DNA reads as TGCAGTGCTAGGCTCACCGGGGAGCTGTTTTTT. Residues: CSARLTGELFF.